This section outlines one TCR beta chain sequence together with its context. The CDR3 spans 17 residues. The V end was cut by 0 bases, the J end by 3 bases, with 16 bases between. CDR1 is MGHRA, CDR2 YSYEKL, per germline. This entry comes from a study of T cell clones after liver transplantation. On the study more broadly: TCRbeta sequencing after a pre-transplant mixed lymphocyte reaction identified graft-donor-reactive clones, later tracked in post-transplant blood. Tolerant meant at least one year fully off immunosuppression without liver enzymes above twice normal.

Sequencing was performed with immunoSEQ multiplex PCR; in TCRdb, only in-frame clones are kept and a portion is missing. The sample contains roughly 100,000 clones, around four fifths of which appear only once. This rearrangement joins TRBV4-1 to TRBJ2-3; no clear D. This material consisted of CD4+ T cells from blood, taken before liver transplant. The TCR comes from a human donor who received a liver transplant. The CDR3 DNA follows: TGCGCCAGCAGCCAAGAGGAAATCAGAGATGGTACAGATACGCAGTATTTT. It specifies CASSQEEIRDGTDTQYF.